The rows below give T cell receptor beta chains drawn from one sample of a study of graft-versus-host responses after intestinal transplantation. The antigens these receptors bind are not known. Here immunoSEQ multiplex PCR was the method, and the copy in TCRdb shows in-frame clones only, minus some. The sample contains 88,000 or so clones, roughly 88% of which appear only once. This specimen consisted of unstimulated CD4+ T cells sorted from spleen or lymph node cells, obtained before intestinal transplant. The receptors were sampled from a human donor who received an intestinal transplant. Each CDR3 is given with its conserved first and last residue. The D gene is left open where the match is weak. Clone sizes are given selectively: once, few, many, or a class where the clone is expanded.

clone size,CDR3 length,V gene,J gene,D gene,CDR3 protein,CDR3 DNA
-,12,TRBV2,TRBJ2-7,-,CASSQGQYEQYF,TGTGCCAGCAGCCAAGGACAGTACGAGCAGTACTTC
-,12,TRBV5-1,TRBJ2-7,-,CASSLGGEAQYF,TGCGCCAGCAGCTTGGGGGGAGAGGCGCAGTACTTC
-,12,TRBV25-1,TRBJ1-2,-,CASSDPGYGYTF,TGTGCCAGCAGTGATCCAGGGTATGGCTACACCTTC
-,13,TRBV5-6,TRBJ2-3,-,CASSAKQGATQYF,TGTGCCAGCAGCGCCAAGCAGGGCGCCACGCAGTATTTT
-,15,TRBV6-1,TRBJ2-2,-,CASKVGGVNTGELFF,TGTGCCAGCAAAGTCGGCGGGGTTAACACCGGGGAGCTGTTTTTT
-,16,TRBV9,TRBJ2-1,TRBD2,CASSRETSLPYNEQFF,TGTGCCAGCAGCAGGGAGACTAGCCTCCCCTACAATGAGCAGTTCTTC
-,14,TRBV5-1,TRBJ1-2,TRBD1,CASTGTGGNYGYTF,TGCGCCAGCACCGGGACAGGGGGAAACTATGGCTACACCTTC
-,15,TRBV6-5,TRBJ2-5,-,CASSYTGAGVETQYF,TGTGCCAGCAGTTACACCGGGGCAGGGGTAGAGACCCAGTACTTC
-,15,TRBV19,TRBJ1-1,TRBD1,CATSKLDRGPSSAFF,TGTGCCACCTCCAAACTCGACAGGGGTCCATCTTCAGCTTTCTTT
-,13,TRBV7-9,TRBJ2-3,TRBD2,CASSLAGGDTQYF,TGTGCCAGCAGCTTAGCGGGAGGGGATACGCAGTATTTT
-,15,TRBV7-6,TRBJ1-5,-,CASSLSAFGGQPQHF,TGTGCCAGCAGCTTGTCAGCGTTTGGTGGACAGCCCCAGCATTTT
-,16,TRBV2,TRBJ1-4,-,CASSEGQGIENEKLFF,TGTGCCAGCAGTGAAGGGCAGGGGATCGAAAATGAAAAACTGTTTTTT
-,15,TRBV6-5,TRBJ1-5,-,CASSSARGVIQPQHF,TGTGCCAGCAGTTCCGCAAGGGGTGTTATCCAGCCCCAGCATTTT
-,14,TRBV9,TRBJ1-2,-,CASSVEAAPYGYTF,TGTGCCAGCAGCGTAGAGGCGGCACCCTATGGCTACACCTTC
-,15,TRBV9,TRBJ1-1,-,CASSVGPRGNTEAFF,TGTGCCAGCAGCGTAGGCCCAAGGGGAAACACTGAAGCTTTCTTT
-,13,TRBV18,TRBJ2-2,-,CASSPDRTGELFF,TGTGCCAGCTCACCAGACAGAACCGGGGAGCTGTTTTTT
-,12,TRBV10-3,TRBJ1-2,TRBD1,CAITTGEARYTF,TGTGCCATTACTACAGGGGAGGCTCGCTACACCTTC
-,14,TRBV11-2,TRBJ1-2,-,CASSLGGAGIGYTF,TGTGCCAGCAGCCTCGGCGGGGCGGGGATTGGCTACACCTTC
-,14,TRBV13,TRBJ2-5,-,CASSLGQIQETQYF,TGTGCCAGCAGCTTAGGACAGATCCAAGAGACCCAGTACTTC
-,13,TRBV2,TRBJ1-1,TRBD1,CASRGDRGTEAFF,TGTGCCAGCAGGGGGGACAGGGGCACTGAAGCTTTCTTT
-,17,TRBV19,TRBJ1-4,TRBD1,CASRGTAPTGGIEKLFF,TGTGCCAGTAGAGGGACAGCTCCAACCGGTGGGATAGAAAAACTGTTTTTT
-,16,TRBV5-5,TRBJ1-2,-,CASSLGPSSGGRNYTF,TGTGCCAGCAGCTTGGGCCCCTCTTCGGGGGGTAGGAACTACACCTTC
-,17,TRBV14,TRBJ1-2,TRBD1,CASSQGFAGRGSYGYTF,TGTGCCAGCAGCCAAGGGTTCGCGGGCAGGGGGTCCTATGGCTACACCTTC
once,13,TRBV6-1,TRBJ1-5,-,CASRLMSNQPQHF,TGTGCCAGCCGACTGATGAGCAATCAGCCCCAGCATTTT
-,13,TRBV7-9,TRBJ2-7,TRBD2,CASSLLAGGEQYF,TGTGCCAGCAGCTTACTAGCGGGGGGTGAGCAGTACTTC
-,14,TRBV19,TRBJ1-1,TRBD1,CASRIRTGNTEAFF,TGTGCCAGTAGAATCCGGACAGGGAACACTGAAGCTTTCTTT
-,13,TRBV5-1,TRBJ1-5,-,CASMGSGNQPQHF,TGCGCCAGCATGGGGTCGGGGAATCAGCCCCAGCATTTT
-,15,TRBV10-2,TRBJ2-7,TRBD2,CASSSAGGTNYEQYF,TGCGCCAGCAGTTCTGCGGGGGGCACCAACTACGAGCAGTACTTC
-,14,TRBV5-1,TRBJ2-3,-,CASSLGARTDTQYF,TGCGCCAGCAGCTTAGGGGCCAGAACAGATACGCAGTATTTT
-,16,TRBV25-1,TRBJ2-1,TRBD1,CASSEPGQAGRVEQFF,TGTGCCAGCAGTGAACCAGGACAGGCTGGGCGTGTAGAGCAGTTCTTC
-,13,TRBV2,TRBJ2-5,-,CASPNSFRGTQYF,TGTGCCAGCCCTAACAGTTTTCGGGGGACCCAGTACTTC
-,14,TRBV15,TRBJ2-3,-,CATSRFVQGGTQYF,TGTGCCACCAGCAGGTTTGTCCAGGGAGGTACGCAGTATTTT
-,14,TRBV2,TRBJ1-5,TRBD1,CASSEADRNQPQHF,TGTGCCAGCAGTGAAGCGGACAGGAATCAGCCCCAGCATTTT
-,15,TRBV5-1,TRBJ2-6,-,CASSLTVSGANVLTF,TGCGCCAGCAGCCTGACAGTCTCTGGGGCCAACGTCCTGACTTTC
-,14,TRBV6-6,TRBJ2-7,-,CASSYPGVRDEQYF,TGTGCCAGCAGTTACCCCGGGGTGAGGGACGAGCAGTACTTC
-,14,TRBV7-8,TRBJ1-2,-,CASSLGRVNYGYTF,TGTGCCAGCAGCTTAGGTCGGGTCAACTATGGCTACACCTTC
-,14,TRBV7-9,TRBJ1-6,-,CASSSGQYNSPLHF,TGTGCCAGCAGCTCGGGACAATATAATTCACCCCTCCACTTT
-,15,TRBV7-9,TRBJ1-2,TRBD1,CASSSTGGVNYGYTF,TGTGCCAGCAGCTCGACAGGGGGCGTTAACTATGGCTACACCTTC
-,15,TRBV10-3,TRBJ1-1,-,CAISDGAGKNTEAFF,TGTGCCATCAGTGATGGGGCAGGAAAGAACACTGAAGCTTTCTTT
-,14,TRBV5-4,TRBJ1-2,-,CASSLDRAGYGYTF,TGTGCCAGCAGCTTGGACAGGGCAGGGTATGGCTACACCTTC
-,13,TRBV2,TRBJ1-2,TRBD1,CASRGQGGDGYTF,TGTGCCAGCAGGGGACAGGGGGGCGATGGCTACACCTTC
-,16,TRBV2,TRBJ1-3,-,CASSEFESGAGNTIYF,TGTGCCAGCAGTGAATTTGAGTCAGGGGCTGGAAACACCATATATTTT
-,16,TRBV11-3,TRBJ2-5,-,CASSLGSRGAGETQYF,TGTGCCAGCAGCTTAGGATCCCGGGGCGCGGGGGAGACCCAGTACTTC
-,14,TRBV6-6,TRBJ2-3,-,CASSYSMLANTQYF,TGTGCCAGCAGTTACTCGATGCTAGCAAATACGCAGTATTTT
-,15,TRBV5-1,TRBJ1-2,TRBD1,CASSFEGAGNYGYTF,TGCGCCAGCAGCTTTGAGGGGGCCGGTAACTATGGCTACACCTTC
-,16,TRBV6-6,TRBJ2-3,TRBD1,CASSPPQGAGTDTQYF,TGTGCCAGCAGCCCCCCCCAGGGGGCCGGCACAGATACGCAGTATTTT
once,12,TRBV2,TRBJ2-3,-,CASSSGGDTQYF,TGTGCCAGCAGCTCTGGAGGGGATACGCAGTATTTT
-,15,TRBV7-9,TRBJ1-6,TRBD1,CASSKTGMGNSPLHF,TGTGCCAGCAGTAAGACAGGGATGGGGAATTCACCCCTCCACTTT
-,16,TRBV4-1,TRBJ1-1,-,CASSPNPQGTNTEAFF,TGCGCCAGCAGCCCGAACCCCCAGGGCACGAACACTGAAGCTTTCTTT
once,16,TRBV10-2,TRBJ2-7,TRBD2,CASSESGGEGTYEQYF,TGCGCCAGCAGTGAGTCGGGTGGGGAGGGCACCTACGAGCAGTACTTC
-,14,TRBV5-1,TRBJ1-4,TRBD1,CASSFDRGREKLFF,TGCGCCAGCAGCTTTGACAGGGGACGAGAAAAACTGTTTTTT
-,14,TRBV10-1,TRBJ2-1,-,CASSDPNRLNEQFF,TGCGCCAGCAGTGATCCAAACAGGTTAAATGAGCAGTTCTTC
-,17,TRBV19,TRBJ1-5,TRBD1,CASSRGDSKTVNQPQHF,TGTGCCAGTAGTAGGGGGGACAGCAAAACAGTCAATCAGCCCCAGCATTTT
once,15,TRBV10-2,TRBJ1-5,TRBD1,CASRKGTDSNQPQHF,TGCGCCAGCAGGAAGGGGACAGATAGCAATCAGCCCCAGCATTTT
-,13,TRBV7-3,TRBJ1-2,-,CASSSQGWDGYTF,TGTGCCAGCAGCTCCCAGGGTTGGGATGGCTACACCTTC
few,14,TRBV5-1,TRBJ1-2,TRBD1,CASSSGGTGYGYTF,TGCGCCAGCAGCTCCGGTGGGACAGGGTATGGCTACACCTTC
-,13,TRBV7-9,TRBJ2-7,-,CASSRSGSGEQYF,TGTGCCAGCAGCCGTTCAGGGTCAGGAGAGCAGTACTTC